The text below deals with one T cell receptor beta chain. Its binding antigen is unknown. No much larger clonotype is one base removed from it; base qualities were not supplied. This sample is drawn from a study of blood T cell repertoires in COVID-19 (dated by TCRdb to 2020 to 2022). For the study in its entirety: Samples from collaborators originated in the United States, Italy and Spain and spanned both the acute and convalescent phases of COVID-19. A freely available public database, intended as a resource for researchers studying the immune response to SARS-CoV-2, is where the repertoires were released. The sample metadata nearly always contained a de-identified subject ID, COVID-19 status, age in years and sex. Subjects who had been exposed to COVID-19, were actively infected with it, or had recovered from it provided the deeply sampled blood TCRbeta repertoires that made up the dataset. Where HLA class I and class II types were available, the types were taken from metadata supplied by the sample provider, not from assay-based typing. The samples were drawn from two sources: the first 160 participants of the ongoing ImmuneRACE study, and fewer than 1,500 subjects contributed by 6 global collaborators. The material from the prospective study consisted of cDNA or gDNA derived from T cells, B-cell-depleted T cells, or PBMCs. What the study reported, not specific to this receptor: How much clinical and demographic metadata was included differed by source and by participant, and the metadata was provided uncurated.

The germline V gene supplies CDR1 SGHTA and CDR2 FQGNSA. The CDR3 has 16 amino acids, counting the end cysteine and phenylalanine. Of all the DNA, just the CDR3 is kept, 48 bases in frame from base 1. V is shortened by 7 bases, J by 6 bases, and the region joining them spans 24 bases. Participants in the prospective study were aged roughly 18 to 100 years, lived in 24 United States geographic areas, and enrolled through a virtual design. Cohort assignment in the prospective study relied on participant-reported clinical history from a screening survey and a study questionnaire. Each participant in the prospective study had whole blood, serum and a nasopharyngeal or oropharyngeal swab collected by mobile phlebotomists. Participants in the prospective study had the option to provide additional blood draws and questionnaires over an approximately 2-month period. Before DNA extraction, blood samples from the prospective study were shipped at room temperature or frozen.

TCRbeta CDR3 regions were amplified from genomic DNA using the immunoSEQ Assay, a bias-controlled multiplex PCR. In the authors' own workflow: The number of nucleated cells in each sample was estimated by amplification of reference gene primers within the assay. To quantify the absolute abundance of each unique TCRbeta CDR3 rearrangement, sequence reads were collapsed and filtered. Productive Simpson clonality was computed per sample as the square root of Simpson's diversity index over productive rearrangements. TCRdb stores this immuneACCESS table with in-frame sequences only. Part of the clones is absent; in the studies checked, under half of the shortfall reflects unresolved V genes, and no reason is known for the rest. That table supplies the V and J calls and clone size; D and trimming were determined from the DNA. The sample table contains a few hundred thousand clones; only one count was recorded for roughly nine tenths of them. In total, the top ten clones hold about 1.2% of the sample.

The receptor comes from a human donor in a cohort exposed to, infected with or recovered from COVID-19 (not recorded which). The donor label of this sample is uncertain. Here the chain combines TRBV7-2 and TRBJ1-1; TRBD1 is a weak D gene call, 5 bases matching. Source material: PBMCs or T cells enriched from blood (not recorded which). DNA sequence: TGTGCCAGCACCGATCCCGGCAGGGTAGGGGTAGCTGAAGCTTTCTTT. The resulting protein is CASTDPGRVGVAEAFF.